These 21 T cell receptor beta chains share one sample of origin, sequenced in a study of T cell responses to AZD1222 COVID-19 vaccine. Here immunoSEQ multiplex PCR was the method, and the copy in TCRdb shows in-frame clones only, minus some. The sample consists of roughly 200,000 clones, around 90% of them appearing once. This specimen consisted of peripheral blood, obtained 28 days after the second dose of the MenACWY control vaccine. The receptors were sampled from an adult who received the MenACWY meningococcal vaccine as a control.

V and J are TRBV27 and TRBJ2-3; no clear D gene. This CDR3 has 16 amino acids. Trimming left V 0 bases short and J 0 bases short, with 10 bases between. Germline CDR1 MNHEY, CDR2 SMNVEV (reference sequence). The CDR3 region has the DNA TGTGCCAGCAGTTTATCGTGGGCAACTAGCACAGATACGCAGTATTTT. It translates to CASSLSWATSTDTQYF.

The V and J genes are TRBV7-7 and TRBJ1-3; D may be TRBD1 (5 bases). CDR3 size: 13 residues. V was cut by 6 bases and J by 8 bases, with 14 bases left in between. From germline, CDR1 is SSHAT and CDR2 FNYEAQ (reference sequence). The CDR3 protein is CASSRGWGDTIYF. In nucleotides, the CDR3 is TGTGCCAGCAGTCGCGGATGGGGGGACACCATATATTTT. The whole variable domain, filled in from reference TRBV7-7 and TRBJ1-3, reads GAGVSQSPRYKVTKRGQDVTLRCDPISSHATLYWYQQALGQGPEFLTYFNYEAQPDKSGLPSDRFSAERPEGSISTLTIQRTEQRDSAMYRCASSRGWGDTIYFGEGSWLTVV.

Here the CDR3 reads CASLRLAGPNEQFF. The CDR3 DNA sequence: TGTGCCAGCCTCAGACTAGCGGGCCCTAATGAGCAGTTCTTC. The chain employs TRBV6-5 and TRBJ2-1; 10 nucleotides align to TRBD2. The CDR3 has 14 amino acids. J was trimmed by 7 bases and V by 8 bases; bases with no gene match: 8. Germline values: CDR1 MNHEY, CDR2 SVGAGI.

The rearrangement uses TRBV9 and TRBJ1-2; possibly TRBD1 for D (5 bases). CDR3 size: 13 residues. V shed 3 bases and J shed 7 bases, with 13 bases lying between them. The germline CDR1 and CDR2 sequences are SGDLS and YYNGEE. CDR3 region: CASSGRAGFGYTF. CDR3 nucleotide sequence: TGTGCCAGCAGCGGACGGGCAGGGTTTGGCTACACCTTC.

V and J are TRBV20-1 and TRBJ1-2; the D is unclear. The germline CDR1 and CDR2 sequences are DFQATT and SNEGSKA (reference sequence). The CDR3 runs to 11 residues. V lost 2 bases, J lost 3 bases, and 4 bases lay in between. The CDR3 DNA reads TGCAGTGCTAGACCGGACTATGGCTACACCTTC. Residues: CSARPDYGYTF.

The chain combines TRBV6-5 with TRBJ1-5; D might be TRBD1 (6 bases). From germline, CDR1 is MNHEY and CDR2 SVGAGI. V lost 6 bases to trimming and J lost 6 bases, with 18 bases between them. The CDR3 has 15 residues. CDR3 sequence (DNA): TGTGCCAGCAGAGCTGACAGGACCTCGCTTCAGCCCCAGCATTTT. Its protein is CASRADRTSLQPQHF.

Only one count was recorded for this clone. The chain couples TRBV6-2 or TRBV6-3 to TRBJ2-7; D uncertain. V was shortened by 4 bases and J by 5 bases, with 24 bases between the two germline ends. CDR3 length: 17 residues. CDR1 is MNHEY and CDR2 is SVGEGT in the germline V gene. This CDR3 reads CASSSADGNVWRNEQYF. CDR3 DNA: TGTGCCAGCAGTTCCGCGGACGGAAACGTTTGGCGCAACGAGCAGTACTTC.

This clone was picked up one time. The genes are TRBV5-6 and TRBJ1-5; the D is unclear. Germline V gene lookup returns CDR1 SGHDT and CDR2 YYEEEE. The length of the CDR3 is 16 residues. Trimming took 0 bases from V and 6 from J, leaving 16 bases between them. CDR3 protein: CASSLGVGRVSQPQHF. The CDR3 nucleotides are TGTGCCAGCAGCTTGGGGGTAGGACGAGTCAGTCAGCCCCAGCATTTT.

The CDR3 loop is CASSSASGASTDTQYF. The CDR3 nucleotides are TGTGCCAGCAGTTCAGCTAGCGGGGCTAGCACAGATACGCAGTATTTT. The genes are TRBV28 and TRBJ2-3; TRBD2 agrees at 9 bases. CDR1 and CDR2 from the germline V gene are MDHEN and SYDVKM. This CDR3 contains 16 residues. The ends lost 4 bases at V and 0 bases at J; junction bases unmatched: 5. Combining the CDR3 with reference TRBV28 and TRBJ2-3 gives the whole variable domain DVKVTQSSRYLVKRTGEKVFLECVQDMDHENMFWYRQDPGLGLRLIYFSYDVKMKEKGDIPEGYSVSREKKERFSLILESASTNQTSMYLCASSSASGASTDTQYFGPGTRLTVL.

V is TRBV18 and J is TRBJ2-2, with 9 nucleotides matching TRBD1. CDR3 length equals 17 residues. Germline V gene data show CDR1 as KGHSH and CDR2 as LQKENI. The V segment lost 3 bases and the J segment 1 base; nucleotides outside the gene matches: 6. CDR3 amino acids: CASSPRTGQGNTGELFF. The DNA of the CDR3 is TGTGCCAGCTCACCGAGAACGGGACAGGGGAACACCGGGGAGCTGTTTTTT.

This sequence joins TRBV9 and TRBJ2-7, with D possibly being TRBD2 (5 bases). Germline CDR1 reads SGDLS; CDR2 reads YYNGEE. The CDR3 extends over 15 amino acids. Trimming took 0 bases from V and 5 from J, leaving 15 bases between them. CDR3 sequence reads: CASSVGGLPPDEQYF. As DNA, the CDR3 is TGTGCCAGCAGCGTAGGCGGGCTACCTCCTGACGAGCAGTACTTC.

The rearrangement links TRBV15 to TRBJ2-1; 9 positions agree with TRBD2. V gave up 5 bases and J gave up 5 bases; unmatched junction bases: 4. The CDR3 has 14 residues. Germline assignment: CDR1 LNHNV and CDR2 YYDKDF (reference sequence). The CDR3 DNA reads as TGTGCCACCAGCGGGCTAGCGGGGAACAATGAGCAGTTCTTC. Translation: CATSGLAGNNEQFF. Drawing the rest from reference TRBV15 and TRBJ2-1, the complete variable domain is DAMVIQNPRYQVTQFGKPVTLSCSQTLNHNVMYWYQQKSSQAPKLLFHYYDKDFNNEADTPDNFQSRRPNTSFCFLDIRSPGLGDTAMYLCATSGLAGNNEQFFGPGTRLTVL.

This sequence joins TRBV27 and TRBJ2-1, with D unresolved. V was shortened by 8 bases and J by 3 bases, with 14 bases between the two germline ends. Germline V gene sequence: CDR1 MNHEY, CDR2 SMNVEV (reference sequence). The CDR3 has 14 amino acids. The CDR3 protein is CASSNPWGYNEQFF. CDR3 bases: TGTGCCAGCTCCAACCCCTGGGGCTACAATGAGCAGTTCTTC.

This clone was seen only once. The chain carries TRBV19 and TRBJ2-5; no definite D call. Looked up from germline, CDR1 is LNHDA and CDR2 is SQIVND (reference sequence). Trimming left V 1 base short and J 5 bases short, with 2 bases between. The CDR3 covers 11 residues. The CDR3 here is CASSIAETQYF. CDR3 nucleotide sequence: TGTGCCAGTAGTATAGCTGAGACCCAGTACTTC.

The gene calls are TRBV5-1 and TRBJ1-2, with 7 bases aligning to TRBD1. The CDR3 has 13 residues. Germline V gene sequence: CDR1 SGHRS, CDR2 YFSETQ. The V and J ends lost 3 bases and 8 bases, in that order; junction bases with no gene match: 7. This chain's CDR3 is CASSSGQLGGYTF. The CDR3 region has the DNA TGCGCCAGCAGCTCGGGACAGCTAGGGGGCTACACCTTC. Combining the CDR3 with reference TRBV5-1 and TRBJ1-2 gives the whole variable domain KAGVTQTPRYLIKTRGQQVTLSCSPISGHRSVSWYQQTPGQGLQFLFEYFSETQRNKGNFPGRFSGRQFSNSRSEMNVSTLELGDSALYLCASSSGQLGGYTFGSGTRLTVV.

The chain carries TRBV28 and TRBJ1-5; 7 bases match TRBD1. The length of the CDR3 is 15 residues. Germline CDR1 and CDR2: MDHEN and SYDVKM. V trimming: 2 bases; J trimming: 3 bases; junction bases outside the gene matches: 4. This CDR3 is CASSLGGGSNQPQHF. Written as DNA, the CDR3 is TGTGCCAGCAGTTTAGGAGGGGGCTCCAATCAGCCCCAGCATTTT.

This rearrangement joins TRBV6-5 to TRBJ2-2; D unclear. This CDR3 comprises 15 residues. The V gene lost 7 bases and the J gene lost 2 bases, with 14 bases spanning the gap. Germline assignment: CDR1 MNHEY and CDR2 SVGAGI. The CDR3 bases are TGTGCCAGCACCCGGATAACAGCAAACACCGGGGAGCTGTTTTTT. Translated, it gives CASTRITANTGELFF.

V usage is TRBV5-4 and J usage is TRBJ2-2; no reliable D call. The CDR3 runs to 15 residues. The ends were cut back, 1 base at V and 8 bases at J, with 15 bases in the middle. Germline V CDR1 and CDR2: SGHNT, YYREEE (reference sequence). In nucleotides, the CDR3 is TGTGCCAGCAGCTTGTCCCAATACTCGAAGGGGGAGCTGTTTTTT. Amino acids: CASSLSQYSKGELFF.

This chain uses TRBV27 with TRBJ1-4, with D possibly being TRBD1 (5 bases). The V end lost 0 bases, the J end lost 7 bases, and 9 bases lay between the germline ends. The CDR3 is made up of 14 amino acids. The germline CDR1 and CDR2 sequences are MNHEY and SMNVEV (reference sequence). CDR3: CASSLSGGGEKLFF. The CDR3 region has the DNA TGTGCCAGCAGTTTATCGGGGGGTGGTGAAAAACTGTTTTTT.

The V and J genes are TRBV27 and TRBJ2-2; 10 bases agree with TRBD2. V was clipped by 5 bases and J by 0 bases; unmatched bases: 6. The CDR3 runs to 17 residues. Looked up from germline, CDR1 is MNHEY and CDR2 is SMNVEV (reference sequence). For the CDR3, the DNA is TGTGCCAGCAGTCCCGTCGGACTAGCGGCGAACACCGGGGAGCTGTTTTTT. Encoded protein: CASSPVGLAANTGELFF.

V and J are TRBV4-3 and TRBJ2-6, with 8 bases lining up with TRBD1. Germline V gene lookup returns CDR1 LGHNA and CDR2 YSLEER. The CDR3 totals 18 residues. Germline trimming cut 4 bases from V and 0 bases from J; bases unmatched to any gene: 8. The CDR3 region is CASSPFTGGTSGANVLTF. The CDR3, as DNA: TGCGCCAGCAGCCCCTTTACAGGGGGGACCTCTGGGGCCAACGTCCTGACTTTC.